This T cell receptor beta chain appears in the sequencing data of a study of T cell clonotyping in hematopoietic cell transplantation. Study findings and constraints: Recipient TCR diversity dropped after transplant; expanded clonotypes rose from day 30 to 180. No sorting was done, leaving CD4 and CD8 contributions mixed. Higher Inverse Simpson Index values in graft donor and pretransplant recipient predicted broader posttransplant TCR diversity.

Recipients were bled about 28 days pretransplant and at posttransplant days 30, 100, 180. Sequencing was performed with immunoSEQ multiplex PCR; in TCRdb, only in-frame clones are kept and a portion is missing. The sample contains under 5,500 clones, more than 20% of which appear only once. This clone was counted between two and nine times. As yet, its antigen is unknown. Trimming removed 6 bases at V and 6 bases at J, with 19 bases between. The CDR3 covers 15 residues. Per germline, CDR1 MNHEY and CDR2 SVGAGI. This receptor was identified in a male patient aged 40-50 years who had an allogeneic stem cell transplant from an unrelated donor, so the T cells may come from the graft donor. Some clones in this sample may be carry-over from other donors' samples. The chain uses TRBV6-5 and TRBJ2-3; a weak D match, TRBD1 (7 bases). The input for sequencing was peripheral blood mononuclear cells, taken 180 days after allogeneic stem cell transplant. CDR3 in amino acids: CASSQTGSGGDTQYF. The CDR3 bases are TGTGCCAGCAGCCAGACAGGTTCAGGGGGGGATACGCAGTATTTT.